The clone carrying this TCR beta chain showed up just a few times. Its antigen is still unknown. This sample was taken from a study of T cell repertoires in cytomegalovirus infection. Overall study context: CMV infection and matching HLA type were both indicated by public TCR beta signatures.

General study points: HLA-C-restricted CMV clonotypes gave the most frequent clonotype in two of eight donors.

The CDR3 contains 14 residues. The trim removed 6 bases at V and 5 bases at J, leaving 5 bases unmatched. MiXCR, applied by TCRdb to the reads, yields one record per CDR3 protein. The data contain about 740,000 distinct CDR3 sequences, around 30% of them singletons. The source material was cultured PBMCs, sampled from culture after CMV antigen stimulation. The V gene is TRBV12-3 or TRBV12-4, the J gene TRBJ2-2; 8 bases agree with TRBD2. The TCR sequence derives from a human donor in good health (CMV status not recorded). Some clones in this sample may be carry-over from other donors' samples. CDR3 sequence reads: CASSAGGRTGELFF. DNA of the CDR3: TGTGCCAGCAGCGCGGGCGGGAGGACCGGGGAGCTGTTTTTT.